This TCR beta chain stems from a study of blood T cell repertoires in COVID-19. Overall study: Samples taken during acute and convalescent COVID-19 were collected in the United States, Italy and Spain. Sources were T cells, B-cell-depleted T cells, or PBMCs; the material itself was cDNA or gDNA.

Authors' methods: Reference gene primer amplification gave nucleated cell count estimates. Profiled with immunoSEQ multiplex PCR; TCRdb holds only in-frame clones, not every one. The V and J calls and clone size come from that table; D and trimming were worked out from the DNA. The sample has 200,000 to 300,000 clones, approximately 84% seen once. The sequence was obtained from a human donor in a cohort sampled during active COVID-19. The source material was peripheral blood.

CDR3 in amino acids: CASSSGLAGEVNEQFF. The CDR3 nucleotides read TGTGCCAGCAGCTCTGGACTAGCGGGAGAAGTCAATGAGCAGTTCTTC. The chain carries TRBV27 and TRBJ2-1; 13 nucleotides match TRBD2. The CDR3 has 16 residues. J gave up 6 bases and V 6 bases, and 8 bases lay outside the gene matches. Germline assignment: CDR1 MNHEY and CDR2 SMNVEV (reference sequence).